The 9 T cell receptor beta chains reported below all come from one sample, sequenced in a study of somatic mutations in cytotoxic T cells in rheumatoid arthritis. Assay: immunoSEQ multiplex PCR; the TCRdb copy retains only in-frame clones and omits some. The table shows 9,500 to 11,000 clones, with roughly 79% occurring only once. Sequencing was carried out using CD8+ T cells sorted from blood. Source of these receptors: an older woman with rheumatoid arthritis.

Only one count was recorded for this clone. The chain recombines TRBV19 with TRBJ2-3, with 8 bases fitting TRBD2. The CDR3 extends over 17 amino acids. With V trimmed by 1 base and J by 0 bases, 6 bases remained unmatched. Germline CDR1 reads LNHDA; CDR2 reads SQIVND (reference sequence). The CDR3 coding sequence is TGTGCCAGTAGTATAGGGGGCGGGAGGCGGAGCACAGATACGCAGTATTTT. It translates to CASSIGGGRRSTDTQYF.

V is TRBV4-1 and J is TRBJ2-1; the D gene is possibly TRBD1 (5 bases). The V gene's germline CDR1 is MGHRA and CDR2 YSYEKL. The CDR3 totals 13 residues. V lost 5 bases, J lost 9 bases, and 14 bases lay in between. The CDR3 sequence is CASSTGPGREQFF. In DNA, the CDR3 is TGCGCCAGCAGCACAGGACCCGGCCGTGAGCAGTTCTTC.

CDR3 DNA: TGTGCCAGCAGCTTCGGGACAGGGGCCAACTATGGCTACACCTTC. Protein sequence: CASSFGTGANYGYTF. V and J are TRBV7-9 and TRBJ1-2; TRBD1 agrees at 10 bases. The CDR3 spans 15 residues. Germline values: CDR1 SEHNR, CDR2 FQNEAQ (reference sequence). J lost 2 bases, V lost 3 bases, and 3 bases had no gene match.

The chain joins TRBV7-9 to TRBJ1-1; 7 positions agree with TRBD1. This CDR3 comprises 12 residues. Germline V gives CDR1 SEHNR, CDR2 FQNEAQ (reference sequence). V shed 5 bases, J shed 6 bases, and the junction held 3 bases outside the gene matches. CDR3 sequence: CASSLGQAEAFF. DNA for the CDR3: TGTGCCAGCAGCCTCGGACAGGCTGAAGCTTTCTTT.

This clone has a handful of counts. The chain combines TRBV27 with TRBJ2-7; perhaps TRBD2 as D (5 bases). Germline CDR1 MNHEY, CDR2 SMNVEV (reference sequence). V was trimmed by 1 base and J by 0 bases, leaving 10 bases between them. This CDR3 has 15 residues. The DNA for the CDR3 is TGTGCCAGCAGTTTATTATTCCGGGGCTCCTACGAGCAGTACTTC. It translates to CASSLLFRGSYEQYF.

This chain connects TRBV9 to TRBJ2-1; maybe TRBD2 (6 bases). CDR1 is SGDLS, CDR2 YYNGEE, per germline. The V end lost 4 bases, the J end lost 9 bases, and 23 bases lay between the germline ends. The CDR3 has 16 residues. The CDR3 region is CASSIWGDPASGEQFF. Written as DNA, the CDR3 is TGTGCCAGCAGCATTTGGGGGGACCCCGCTTCAGGTGAGCAGTTCTTC.

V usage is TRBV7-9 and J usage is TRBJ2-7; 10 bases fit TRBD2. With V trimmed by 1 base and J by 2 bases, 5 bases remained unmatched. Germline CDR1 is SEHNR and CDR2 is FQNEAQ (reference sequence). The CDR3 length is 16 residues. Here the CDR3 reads CASSLEGGTSAYEQYF. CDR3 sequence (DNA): TGTGCCAGCAGCTTAGAGGGGGGGACTAGCGCCTACGAGCAGTACTTC.

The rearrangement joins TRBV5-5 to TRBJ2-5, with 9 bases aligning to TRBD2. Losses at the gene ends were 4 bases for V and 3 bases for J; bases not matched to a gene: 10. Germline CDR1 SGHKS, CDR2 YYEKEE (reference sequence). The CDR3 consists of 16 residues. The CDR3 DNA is TGTGCCAGCAGCCCGTTGGGGCGGGAGGGCGAAGAGACCCAGTACTTC. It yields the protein CASSPLGREGEETQYF. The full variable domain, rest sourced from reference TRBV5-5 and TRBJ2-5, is DAGVTQSPTHLIKTRGQQVTLRCSPISGHKSVSWYQQVLGQGPQFIFQYYEKEERGRGNFPDRFSARQFPNYSSELNVNALLLGDSALYLCASSPLGREGEETQYFGPGTRLLVL.

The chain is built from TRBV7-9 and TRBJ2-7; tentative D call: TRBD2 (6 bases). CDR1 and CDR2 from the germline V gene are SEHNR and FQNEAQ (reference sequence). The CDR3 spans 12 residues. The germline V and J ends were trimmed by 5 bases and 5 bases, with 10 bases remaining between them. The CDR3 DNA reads TGTGCCAGCAGCCCGGGACTCCACGAGCAGTACTTC. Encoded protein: CASSPGLHEQYF.